The source of this TCR beta chain is a study of cytomegalovirus exposure and HLA in healthy donors. Study as a whole: Around 77% of roughly 400 genotyped donors fell in the Caucasian-associated ancestry cluster.

As to this clone: Its antigen is not identified.

Vbeta (60) and Jbeta (13) primers were used in the PCR. Generated by immunoSEQ multiplex PCR, the TCRdb table keeps only in-frame clones and is missing some. Of 95,000 to 100,000 clones listed, 75% to 90% are singletons. CDR1 and CDR2 (germline): SGHRS, YFSETQ. Trimming removed 2 bases from V and 8 bases from J; junction bases left unmatched: 6. There are 13 residues in the CDR3. Study outcomes and limitations: An analysis was carried out later, and it reportedly showed fewer N-insertions in an Asian-associated ancestry cluster than the approximately 700-donor mean. Researchers reported that a few CMV-associated chains were confirmed in vitro as CMV antigen-specific. Follow-up analysis seemed to connect common viral pathogens with several of the most significant clusters identified.

Sequencing was done on a sample of PBMCs. J is TRBJ1-2 and V is TRBV5-1; TRBD1 matches at 7 bases. The sequence was collected from a man younger than 45 in good health and CMV-seronegative. CDR3 DNA: TGCGCCAGCAGCTTTGCAGGGGGTGAGGGCTACACCTTC. Protein sequence: CASSFAGGEGYTF.